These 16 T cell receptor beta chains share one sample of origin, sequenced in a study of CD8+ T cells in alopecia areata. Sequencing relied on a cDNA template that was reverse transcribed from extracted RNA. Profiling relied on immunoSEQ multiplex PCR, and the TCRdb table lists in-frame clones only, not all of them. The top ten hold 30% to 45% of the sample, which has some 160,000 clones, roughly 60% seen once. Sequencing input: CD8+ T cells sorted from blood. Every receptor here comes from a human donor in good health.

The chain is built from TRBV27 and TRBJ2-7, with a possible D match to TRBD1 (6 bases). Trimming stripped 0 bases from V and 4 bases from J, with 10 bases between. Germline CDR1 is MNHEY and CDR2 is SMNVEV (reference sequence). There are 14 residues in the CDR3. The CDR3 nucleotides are TGTGCCAGCAGTTTATCACCAGGGACATACGAGCAGTACTTC. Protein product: CASSLSPGTYEQYF.

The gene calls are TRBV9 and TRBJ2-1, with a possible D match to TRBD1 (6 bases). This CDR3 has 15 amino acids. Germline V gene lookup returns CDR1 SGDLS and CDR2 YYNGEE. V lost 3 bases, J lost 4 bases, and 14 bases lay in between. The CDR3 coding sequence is TGTGCCAGCAGCGACACAGGGCTAGGGTACAATGAGCAGTTCTTC. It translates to CASSDTGLGYNEQFF.

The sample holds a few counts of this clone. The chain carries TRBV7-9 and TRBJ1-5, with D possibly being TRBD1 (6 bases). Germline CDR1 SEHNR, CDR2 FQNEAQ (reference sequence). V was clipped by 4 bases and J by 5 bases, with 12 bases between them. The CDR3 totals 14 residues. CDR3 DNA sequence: TGTGCCAGCAGCTCTGGGGGCGCGGATCAGCCCCAGCATTTT. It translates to CASSSGGADQPQHF.

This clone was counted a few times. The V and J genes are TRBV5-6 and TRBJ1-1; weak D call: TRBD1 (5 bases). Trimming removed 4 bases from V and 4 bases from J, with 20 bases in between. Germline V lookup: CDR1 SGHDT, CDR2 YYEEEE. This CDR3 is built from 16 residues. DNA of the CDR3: TGTGCCAGCAGCCCCGCCCCTCAGGACGGGGGCACTGAAGCTTTCTTT. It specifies CASSPAPQDGGTEAFF.

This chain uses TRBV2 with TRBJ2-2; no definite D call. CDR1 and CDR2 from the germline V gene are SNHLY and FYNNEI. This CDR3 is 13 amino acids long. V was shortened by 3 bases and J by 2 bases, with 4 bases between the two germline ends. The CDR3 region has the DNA TGTGCCAGCAGTGAGCCTAACACCGGGGAGCTGTTTTTT. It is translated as CASSEPNTGELFF. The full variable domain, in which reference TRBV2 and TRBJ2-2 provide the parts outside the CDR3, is EPEVTQTPSHQVTQMGQEVILRCVPISNHLYFYWYRQILGQKVEFLVSFYNNEISEKSEIFDDQFSVERPDGSNFTLKIRSTKLEDSAMYFCASSEPNTGELFFGEGSRLTVL.

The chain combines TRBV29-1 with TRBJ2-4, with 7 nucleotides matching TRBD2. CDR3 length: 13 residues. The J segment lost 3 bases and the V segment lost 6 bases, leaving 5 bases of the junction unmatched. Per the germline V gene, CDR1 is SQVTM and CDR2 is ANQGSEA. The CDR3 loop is CSVRDYNKNIQYF. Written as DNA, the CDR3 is TGCAGCGTCCGGGACTATAACAAAAACATTCAGTACTTC.

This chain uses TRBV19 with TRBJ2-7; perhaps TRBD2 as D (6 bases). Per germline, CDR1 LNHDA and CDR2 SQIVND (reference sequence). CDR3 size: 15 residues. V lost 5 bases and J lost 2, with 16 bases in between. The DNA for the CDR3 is TGTGCCAGTAGTGGCGGGATCGGTTTTGCCTACGAGCAGTACTTC. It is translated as CASSGGIGFAYEQYF. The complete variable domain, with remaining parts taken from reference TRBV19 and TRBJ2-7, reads DGGITQSPKYLFRKEGQNVTLSCEQNLNHDAMYWYRQDPGQGLRLIYYSQIVNDFQKGDIAEGYSVSREKKESFPLTVTSAQKNPTAFYLCASSGGIGFAYEQYFGPGTRLTVT.

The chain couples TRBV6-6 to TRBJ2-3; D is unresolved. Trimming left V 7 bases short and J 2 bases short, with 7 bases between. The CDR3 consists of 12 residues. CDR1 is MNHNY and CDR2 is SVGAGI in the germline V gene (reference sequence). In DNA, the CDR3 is TGTGCCAGCATTGACGACACAGATACGCAGTATTTT. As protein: CASIDDTDTQYF.

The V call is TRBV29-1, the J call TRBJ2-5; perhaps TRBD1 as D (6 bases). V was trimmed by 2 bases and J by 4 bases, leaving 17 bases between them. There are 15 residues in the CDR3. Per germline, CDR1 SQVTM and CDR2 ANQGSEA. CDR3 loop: CSVEKTGSPRETQYF. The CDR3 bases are TGCAGCGTTGAAAAAACAGGGAGTCCACGAGAGACCCAGTACTTC.

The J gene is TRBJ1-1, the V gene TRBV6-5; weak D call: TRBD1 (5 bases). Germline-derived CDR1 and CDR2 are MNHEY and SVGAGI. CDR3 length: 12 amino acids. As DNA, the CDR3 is TGTGCTGCGCACGGGGCGAACACTGAAGCTTTCTTT. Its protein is CAAHGANTEAFF.

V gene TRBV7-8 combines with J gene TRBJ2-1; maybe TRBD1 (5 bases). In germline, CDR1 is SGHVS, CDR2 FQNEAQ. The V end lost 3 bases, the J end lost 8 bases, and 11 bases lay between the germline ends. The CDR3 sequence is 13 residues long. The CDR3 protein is CASSFQGSHEQFF. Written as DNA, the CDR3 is TGTGCCAGCAGCTTTCAGGGATCACATGAGCAGTTCTTC.

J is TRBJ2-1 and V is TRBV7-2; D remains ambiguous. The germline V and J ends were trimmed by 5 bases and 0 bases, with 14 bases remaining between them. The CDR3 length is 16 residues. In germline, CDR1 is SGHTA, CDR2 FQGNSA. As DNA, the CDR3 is TGTGCCAGCAGCAAAGAGGCCGGTAGCTCCTACAATGAGCAGTTCTTC. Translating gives CASSKEAGSSYNEQFF.

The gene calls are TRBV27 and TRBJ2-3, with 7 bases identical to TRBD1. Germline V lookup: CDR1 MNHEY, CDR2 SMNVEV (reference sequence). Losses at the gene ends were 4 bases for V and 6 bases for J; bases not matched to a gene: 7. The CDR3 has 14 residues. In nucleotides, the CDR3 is TGTGCCAGCAGTTCCGACAGGGCCATTGATACGCAGTATTTT. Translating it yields CASSSDRAIDTQYF.

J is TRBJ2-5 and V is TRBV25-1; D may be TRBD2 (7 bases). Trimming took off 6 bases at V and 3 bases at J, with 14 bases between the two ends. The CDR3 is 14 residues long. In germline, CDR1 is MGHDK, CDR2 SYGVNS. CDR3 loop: CASSVGGAEETQYF. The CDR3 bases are TGTGCCAGCAGCGTAGGGGGGGCGGAAGAGACCCAGTACTTC. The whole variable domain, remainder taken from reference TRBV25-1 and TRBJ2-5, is EADIYQTPRYLVIGTGKKITLECSQTMGHDKMYWYQQDPGMELHLIHYSYGVNSTEKGDLSSESTVSRIRTEHFPLTLESARPSHTSQYLCASSVGGAEETQYFGPGTRLLVL.

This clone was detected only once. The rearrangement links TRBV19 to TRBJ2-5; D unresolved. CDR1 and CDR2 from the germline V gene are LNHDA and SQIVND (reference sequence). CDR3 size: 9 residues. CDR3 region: CAWKETQYF. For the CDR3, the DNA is TGTGCGTGGAAGGAGACCCAGTACTTC.

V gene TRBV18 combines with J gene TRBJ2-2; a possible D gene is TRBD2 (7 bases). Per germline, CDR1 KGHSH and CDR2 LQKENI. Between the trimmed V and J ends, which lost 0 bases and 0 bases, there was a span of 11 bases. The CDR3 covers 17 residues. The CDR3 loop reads CASSPPSGGANTGELFF. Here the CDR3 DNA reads TGTGCCAGCTCACCACCTTCGGGGGGCGCGAACACCGGGGAGCTGTTTTTT.